One and the same sample provided the 25 T cell receptor beta chains below, sequenced in a study of graft-versus-host responses after intestinal transplantation. Researchers processed graft tissue to release intraepithelial and lamina propria lymphocytes. Repertoires were generated with immunoSEQ multiplex PCR, while TCRdb's copy carries only in-frame clones and drops some. Among about 19,000 clones, approximately 70% were seen once, and the ten largest hold less than 10%. This specimen was ileum tissue, taken about 21 days after intestinal transplant. These receptors all come from a human patient who received an intestinal transplant, so some T cells may come from the graft donor.

This chain links TRBV5-4 with TRBJ2-1, with D maybe TRBD2 (5 bases). CDR3 length: 13 amino acids. The germline CDR1 and CDR2 sequences are SGHNT and YYREEE (reference sequence). Trimming stripped 3 bases from V and 5 bases from J, with 9 bases between. The CDR3 region is CASSSRVDNEQFF. The CDR3 DNA reads as TGTGCCAGCAGCTCGCGGGTTGACAATGAGCAGTTCTTC. The full variable domain, its missing parts supplied by reference TRBV5-4 and TRBJ2-1, is ETGVTQSPTHLIKTRGQQVTLRCSSQSGHNTVSWYQQALGQGPQFIFQYYREEENGRGNFPPRFSGLQFPNYSSELNVNALELDDSALYLCASSSRVDNEQFFGPGTRLTVL.

The chain combines TRBV7-9 with TRBJ2-4; no reliable D call. The V gene's germline CDR1 is SEHNR and CDR2 FQNEAQ (reference sequence). Trimming removed 5 bases from V and 5 bases from J, with 13 bases in between. The CDR3 has 14 amino acids. CDR3 nucleotides: TGTGCCAGCAGCCCAAGAGGTGGAGAAAACATTCAGTACTTC. The encoded protein is CASSPRGGENIQYF. The whole variable domain, filled in from reference TRBV7-9 and TRBJ2-4, reads DTGVSQNPRHKITKRGQNVTFRCDPISEHNRLYWYRQTLGQGPEFLTYFQNEAQLEKSRLLSDRFSAERPKGSFSTLEIQRTEQGDSAMYLCASSPRGGENIQYFGAGTRLSVL.

The chain couples TRBV18 to TRBJ2-3; no clear D gene. Trimming took off 0 bases at V and 8 bases at J, with 9 bases between the two ends. The germline V gene has CDR1 KGHSH and CDR2 LQKENI. This CDR3 comprises 13 residues. The CDR3: CASSPPSGFTQYF. The CDR3 coding sequence is TGTGCCAGCTCACCACCCTCAGGATTTACGCAGTATTTT. The variable domain in full, with the rest retrieved from reference TRBV18 and TRBJ2-3, is NAGVMQNPRHLVRRRGQEARLRCSPMKGHSHVYWYRQLPEEGLKFMVYLQKENIIDESGMPKERFSAEFPKEGPSILRIQQVVRGDSAAYFCASSPPSGFTQYFGPGTRLTVL.

This clone was observed a few times. CDR3 residues: CASSYGQGELFF. The CDR3 DNA reads as TGTGCCAGCAGCTACGGACAGGGGGAGCTGTTTTTT. V usage is TRBV5-4 and J usage is TRBJ2-2; a possible D gene is TRBD1 (6 bases). Trimming shortened V by 3 bases and J by 8 bases, and 8 bases separated the two germline ends. This CDR3 has 12 residues. CDR1 is SGHNT, CDR2 YYREEE, per germline (reference sequence). Drawing the rest from reference TRBV5-4 and TRBJ2-2, the complete variable domain is ETGVTQSPTHLIKTRGQQVTLRCSSQSGHNTVSWYQQALGQGPQFIFQYYREEENGRGNFPPRFSGLQFPNYSSELNVNALELDDSALYLCASSYGQGELFFGEGSRLTVL.

This clone was seen a handful of times. J is TRBJ1-6 and V is TRBV6-6; weak D call: TRBD1 (6 bases). This CDR3 is built from 15 residues. Trimming took off 4 bases at V and 7 bases at J, with 14 bases between the two ends. Germline CDR1 and CDR2: MNHNY and SVGAGI (reference sequence). The CDR3 DNA follows: TGTGCCAGCAGTTGGGAGGGGGGAGGGAATTCACCCCTCCACTTT. Its translation: CASSWEGGGNSPLHF.

CDR3 DNA sequence: TGTGCCTGCCGGGGTGTTGGGGTCTATGGCTACACCTTC. Amino acids: CACRGVGVYGYTF. This rearrangement joins TRBV30 to TRBJ1-2; no clear D. This CDR3 comprises 13 residues. Trimming shortened V by 6 bases and J by 4 bases, and 15 bases separated the two germline ends. Looked up from germline, CDR1 is GTSNPN and CDR2 is SVGIG (reference sequence).

The V call is TRBV7-2, the J call TRBJ2-7, with TRBD2 identical over 8 bases. The CDR3 totals 15 residues. Looked up from germline, CDR1 is SGHTA and CDR2 is FQGNSA. Unmatched junction bases numbered 10, after V lost 6 bases and J lost 3 bases. CDR3 amino acids: CASRPLAGLFYEQYF. The CDR3 DNA is TGTGCCAGCAGACCGCTAGCGGGCCTATTCTACGAGCAGTACTTC.

This clone was found once. The CDR3 here is CASSVGGGNEQYF. CDR3 sequence (DNA): TGTGCCAGCAGCGTCGGGGGGGGTAACGAGCAGTACTTC. The chain uses TRBV5-6 and TRBJ2-7; the match to TRBD2 covers 8 bases. The J segment lost 5 bases and the V segment lost 4 bases, leaving 5 bases of the junction unmatched. CDR3 size: 13 residues. The V gene's germline CDR1 is SGHDT and CDR2 YYEEEE.

The J gene is TRBJ2-7, the V gene TRBV4-3; tentatively, D is TRBD1 (5 bases). CDR1 is LGHNA and CDR2 is YSLEER in the germline V gene. V gave up 5 bases and J gave up 2 bases, with 10 bases separating them. CDR3 length: 13 amino acids. The CDR3 coding sequence is TGCGCCAGCAGCTCGGACACCGCCTACGAGCAGTACTTC. Its protein product is CASSSDTAYEQYF.

The chain joins TRBV27 to TRBJ1-1, with D possibly being TRBD1 (6 bases). Germline values: CDR1 MNHEY, CDR2 SMNVEV (reference sequence). The CDR3 is made up of 14 amino acids. Trimming pared 3 bases from V and 6 bases from J, leaving 14 bases between. CDR3 region: CASSFGGAMAEAFF. CDR3 bases: TGTGCCAGCAGTTTTGGGGGCGCGATGGCTGAAGCTTTCTTT.

This chain links TRBV27 with TRBJ1-6, with D possibly matching TRBD1 (6 bases). The CDR3 has 15 residues. The V and J ends lost 5 bases and 10 bases respectively, with 18 bases between them. Germline V gene data show CDR1 as MNHEY and CDR2 as SMNVEV (reference sequence). The CDR3, as DNA: TGTGCCAGCAGTCCTAACATCCCAGGGGCCTCACCCCTCCACTTT. Its translation: CASSPNIPGASPLHF.

The chain links TRBV7-7 to TRBJ1-1, with D uncertain. The length of the CDR3 is 13 residues. Germline loops: CDR1 SSHAT, CDR2 FNYEAQ (reference sequence). V was shortened by 0 bases and J by 3 bases, with 5 bases between the two germline ends. In DNA form, the CDR3 reads TGTGCCAGCAGCTTAGCCAGGCACACTGAAGCTTTCTTT. Translation: CASSLARHTEAFF.

The chain recombines TRBV19 with TRBJ1-2, with TRBD1 matching 7 bases. Germline CDR1 reads LNHDA; CDR2 reads SQIVND (reference sequence). The CDR3 contains 19 residues. V trimming: 9 bases; J trimming: 0 bases; junction bases outside the gene matches: 22. As DNA, the CDR3 is TGTGCCAGCAGAAATACGGGACAGCTGGTAGAGATGACTAACTATGGCTACACCTTC. Amino acids: CASRNTGQLVEMTNYGYTF.

The chain is built from TRBV5-1 and TRBJ2-2; TRBD1 might be the D (5 bases). Trimming stripped 3 bases from V and 4 bases from J, with 13 bases between. Germline CDR1 reads SGHRS; CDR2 reads YFSETQ. This CDR3 is built from 15 residues. CDR3 coding DNA: TGCGCCAGCAGCTGGGGCGTCTCGTCCACCGGGGAGCTGTTTTTT. This sequence encodes CASSWGVSSTGELFF.

The V and J genes are TRBV6-6 and TRBJ2-7; TRBD1 matches at 9 bases. This CDR3 region has 13 residues. Germline CDR1 is MNHNY and CDR2 is SVGAGI (reference sequence). Trimming took 6 bases from V and 5 from J; bases not matched to a gene: 5. CDR3 coding DNA: TGTGCCAGCAGGCCTACAGGGGGCCACGAGCAGTACTTC. This gives the protein CASRPTGGHEQYF.

The chain is built from TRBV2 and TRBJ1-6; TRBD1 aligns across 8 bases. V shed 4 bases and J 4 bases; nucleotides not matched to a gene: 3. The length of the CDR3 is 15 residues. Germline V gene sequence: CDR1 SNHLY, CDR2 FYNNEI. CDR3 nucleotides: TGTGCCAGCAGTGGGACAGGGATATATAATTCACCCCTCCACTTT. This translates into CASSGTGIYNSPLHF. Drawing the rest from reference TRBV2 and TRBJ1-6, the complete variable domain is EPEVTQTPSHQVTQMGQEVILRCVPISNHLYFYWYRQILGQKVEFLVSFYNNEISEKSEIFDDQFSVERPDGSNFTLKIRSTKLEDSAMYFCASSGTGIYNSPLHFGNGTRLTVT.

This clone came up a few times. The chain uses TRBV7-8 and TRBJ1-3, with D tentatively TRBD1 (5 bases). Looked up from germline, CDR1 is SGHVS and CDR2 is FQNEAQ. The CDR3 loop spans 15 amino acids. With 1 base removed from V and 4 bases from J, the gap between germline ends came to 11 bases. The CDR3 here is CASSLGEGAGNTIYF. The CDR3 DNA reads as TGTGCCAGCAGCTTAGGTGAAGGGGCCGGAAACACCATATATTTT.

The chain joins TRBV29-1 to TRBJ2-3; 11 bases align to TRBD2. CDR3 length equals 16 residues. CDR1 and CDR2 (germline): SQVTM, ANQGSEA. V lost 3 bases and J lost 0; bases outside the gene matches: 5. The CDR3: CSVDGTSGPSTDTQYF. CDR3 coding DNA: TGCAGCGTTGATGGGACTAGCGGCCCTAGCACAGATACGCAGTATTTT.

The CDR3 DNA follows: TGTGCCAGCAGTTACTCGACAGGGGGCGTAGATACGCAGTATTTT. Its protein is CASSYSTGGVDTQYF. The rearrangement uses TRBV6-5 and TRBJ2-3, with 10 positions matching TRBD1. The CDR3 spans 15 residues. Germline assignment: CDR1 MNHEY and CDR2 SVGAGI. Trimming at V came to 0 bases and at J to 5 bases, leaving 2 bases not matched to a gene.

This clone is a singleton in its sample. This sequence joins TRBV30 and TRBJ2-3, with 11 bases that match TRBD2. Per the germline V gene, CDR1 is GTSNPN and CDR2 is SVGIG (reference sequence). J was trimmed by 2 bases and V by 3 bases; bases with no gene match: 4. The CDR3 length is 15 residues. The CDR3 loop is CAWSETSGVTDTQYF. As DNA, the CDR3 is TGTGCCTGGAGCGAGACTAGCGGGGTCACAGATACGCAGTATTTT.

This chain joins TRBV4-1 and TRBJ2-5, with D perhaps matching TRBD2 (7 bases). Looked up from germline, CDR1 is MGHRA and CDR2 is YSYEKL. Trimming removed 5 bases at V and 5 bases at J, with 15 bases between. The CDR3 totals 14 residues. The chain's CDR3 is CASSGTGGWETQYF. CDR3 DNA sequence: TGCGCCAGCAGCGGCACGGGGGGCTGGGAGACCCAGTACTTC.

This chain joins TRBV6-6 and TRBJ2-1; weak D call: TRBD1 (6 bases). The V gene lost 6 bases and the J gene lost 4 bases, with 16 bases spanning the gap. The CDR3 length is 15 residues. Germline CDR1 MNHNY, CDR2 SVGAGI (reference sequence). CDR3: CASRPQGLGYNEQFF. Written as DNA, the CDR3 is TGTGCCAGCAGACCCCAGGGGTTAGGGTACAATGAGCAGTTCTTC.

The J gene is TRBJ2-7, the V gene TRBV5-1; 7 nucleotides agree with TRBD1. V lost 6 bases to trimming and J lost 2 bases; unmatched junction nucleotides: 2. The CDR3 has 12 amino acids. Germline CDR1 is SGHRS and CDR2 is YFSETQ. The CDR3 reads CASTDRAYEQYF. As DNA, the CDR3 is TGCGCCAGCACCGACAGGGCCTACGAGCAGTACTTC.

The chain recombines TRBV18 with TRBJ2-1; TRBD2 matches 16 bases. The CDR3 sequence is 16 residues long. The V segment lost 5 bases and the J segment 7 bases; nucleotides outside the gene matches: 5. Germline V lookup: CDR1 KGHSH, CDR2 LQKENI. The CDR3 is CASSGTSGRAGNEQFF. The CDR3 DNA is TGTGCCAGCTCAGGGACTAGCGGGAGGGCCGGGAATGAGCAGTTCTTC.

This clone was observed a few times. The CDR3 loop reads CAISEAGGSYEQYF. In nucleotides, the CDR3 is TGTGCCATCAGTGAAGCGGGGGGCTCCTACGAGCAGTACTTC. The chain joins TRBV10-3 to TRBJ2-7, with 9 bases matching TRBD2. The CDR3 sequence is 14 residues long. With V trimmed by 3 bases and J by 0 bases, 0 bases remained unmatched. From germline, CDR1 is ENHRY and CDR2 SYGVKD.